This T cell receptor beta chain was retrieved from a study of preoperative IRX-2 immunotherapy in early breast cancer. The sample's treatment: preoperative locoregional IRX-2 cytokine immunotherapy. Preoperative locoregional IRX-2 cytokine immunotherapy was tested in the phase Ib source study. Clones were read by immunoSEQ multiplex PCR, and TCRdb kept only the in-frame ones, dropping some. Here the sample spans 30,000 to 45,000 clones, roughly four fifths being singletons. The sequence came from a human donor with breast cancer. The sequences come from lymph node tissue, collected after IRX-2 immunotherapy.

The CDR3 DNA follows: TGTGCCAGCAGCTTGGGTAGCTCGAACACCGGGGAGCTGTTTTTT. The encoded protein is CASSLGSSNTGELFF. The genes are TRBV11-3 and TRBJ2-2; D unclear. This CDR3 has 15 residues. Germline loops: CDR1 SGHNT, CDR2 YENEEA. V was pared by 3 bases and J by 0 bases, with 8 bases between.